These 30 T cell receptor beta chains were all obtained from the same sample, sequenced in a study of blood T cell repertoires in COVID-19. The table came from immunoSEQ multiplex PCR; TCRdb's copy has only in-frame clones and leaves some out. The data contain roughly 200,000 clones, roughly 88% of them singletons. Material: peripheral blood. These TCRs come from a human donor in a cohort sampled during active COVID-19.

This clone occurred once. The V and J genes are TRBV28 and TRBJ1-2, with TRBD1 matching 7 bases. After removal of 2 bases from V and 7 bases from J, the junction contained 10 bases not matched to a gene. Germline lookup yields CDR1 MDHEN and CDR2 SYDVKM. CDR3 length: 15 amino acids. DNA of the CDR3: TGTGCCAGCAGTTTACCGGGACAGTTAATAGGTGGCTACACCTTC. It yields the protein CASSLPGQLIGGYTF.

The rearrangement links TRBV5-6 to TRBJ1-4; D might be TRBD1 (5 bases). V was shortened by 1 base and J by 7 bases, with 11 bases between the two germline ends. The V gene's germline CDR1 is SGHDT and CDR2 YYEEEE. The CDR3 loop spans 14 amino acids. CDR3 loop: CASSLFQGGEKLFF. Written as DNA, the CDR3 is TGTGCCAGCAGCTTGTTTCAGGGAGGTGAAAAACTGTTTTTT. The full variable domain, completed using reference TRBV5-6 and TRBJ1-4, is DAGVTQSPTHLIKTRGQQVTLRCSPKSGHDTVSWYQQALGQGPQFIFQYYEEEERQRGNFPDRFSGHQFPNYSSELNVNALLLGDSALYLCASSLFQGGEKLFFGSGTQLSVL.

The chain uses TRBV2 and TRBJ2-2; 7 bases match TRBD2. Germline values: CDR1 SNHLY, CDR2 FYNNEI. This CDR3 is 14 amino acids long. V trimming: 8 bases; J trimming: 9 bases; junction bases outside the gene matches: 12. The CDR3 here is CASRQGATSRELFF. Here the CDR3 DNA reads TGTGCCAGCCGGCAGGGTGCGACTAGCAGGGAGCTGTTTTTT. The full variable domain, its missing parts supplied by reference TRBV2 and TRBJ2-2, is EPEVTQTPSHQVTQMGQEVILRCVPISNHLYFYWYRQILGQKVEFLVSFYNNEISEKSEIFDDQFSVERPDGSNFTLKIRSTKLEDSAMYFCASRQGATSRELFFGEGSRLTVL.

This clone was seen a few times. The chain recombines TRBV7-2 with TRBJ2-1; 8 positions agree with TRBD2. Germline V CDR1 and CDR2: SGHTA, FQGNSA. Trimming cost V 0 bases and J 9 bases; bases outside gene matches: 4. The CDR3 is 14 residues long. This CDR3 reads CASSLAAGVSEQFF. CDR3 nucleotides: TGTGCCAGCAGCTTAGCAGCGGGAGTGAGTGAGCAGTTCTTC.

The genes are TRBV11-2 and TRBJ2-1; 8 positions match TRBD1. The CDR3 contains 17 residues. Trimming at V came to 5 bases and at J to 7 bases, leaving 16 bases not matched to a gene. Germline CDR1 is SGHAT and CDR2 is FQNNGV. DNA of the CDR3: TGTGCCAGCAGCACCCCCTGGGGTCGGGACAGGCCTAATGAGCAGTTCTTC. Its protein product is CASSTPWGRDRPNEQFF.

The gene calls are TRBV2 and TRBJ2-1; no firm D call. Per germline, CDR1 SNHLY and CDR2 FYNNEI. V lost 6 bases and J lost 8, with 11 bases in between. The length of the CDR3 is 12 residues. The CDR3 coding sequence is TGTGCCAGCAGGGTAGTCGCCCATGAGCAGTTCTTC. Translating gives CASRVVAHEQFF.

This clone was observed a single time. V and J are TRBV5-1 and TRBJ2-7; D gene uncertain. V gave up 1 base and J gave up 3 bases, with 11 bases separating them. The germline CDR1 and CDR2 sequences are SGHRS and YFSETQ. The CDR3 extends over 14 amino acids. CDR3 coding DNA: TGCGCCAGCAGCTTGTCCCCCTCTCTCTACGAGCAGTACTTC. It translates to CASSLSPSLYEQYF. Complete variable domain (other parts from reference TRBV5-1 and TRBJ2-7): KAGVTQTPRYLIKTRGQQVTLSCSPISGHRSVSWYQQTPGQGLQFLFEYFSETQRNKGNFPGRFSGRQFSNSRSEMNVSTLELGDSALYLCASSLSPSLYEQYFGPGTRLTVT.

The chain combines TRBV2 with TRBJ2-5; no clear D. CDR1 and CDR2 (germline): SNHLY, FYNNEI. V lost 3 bases, J lost 5 bases, and 4 bases lay in between. The length of the CDR3 is 11 residues. Written as DNA, the CDR3 is TGTGCCAGCAGTGAGAGCGAGACCCAGTACTTC. This gives the protein CASSESETQYF.

The chain links TRBV28 to TRBJ1-6, with D possibly TRBD1 on 5 matching bases. Germline V CDR1 and CDR2: MDHEN, SYDVKM. The V and J ends lost 6 bases and 4 bases respectively, with 10 bases between them. The CDR3 has 14 residues. This CDR3 is CASSRTLYNSPLHF. The CDR3 DNA reads TGTGCCAGCAGCCGGACATTATATAATTCACCCCTCCACTTT.

The CDR3 DNA reads TGTGCCAGCAGCCAAGATCTGAAGAGACTAGCGGGAGGGAGGAATACGCAGTATTTT. Translation gives CASSQDLKRLAGGRNTQYF. J is TRBJ2-3 and V is TRBV3-1 (or the pseudogene TRBV3-2); TRBD2 aligns across 14 bases. V lost 0 bases, J lost 7 bases, and 12 bases stayed unmatched. Germline lookup yields CDR1 LGHDT and CDR2 YNNKEL (reference sequence). This CDR3 has 19 amino acids.

The gene calls are TRBV13 and TRBJ2-1, with TRBD2 matching 8 bases. The J segment lost 9 bases and the V segment lost 1 base, leaving 8 bases of the junction unmatched. CDR1 is PRHDT, CDR2 FYEKMQ, per germline (reference sequence). This CDR3 has 15 amino acids. The CDR3 here is CASSLAGGMFSEQFF. The CDR3 nucleotides are TGTGCCAGCAGCTTAGCGGGAGGGATGTTCAGTGAGCAGTTCTTC.

The V and J genes are TRBV5-1 and TRBJ2-5; 8 bases map to TRBD2. Trimming at V came to 4 bases and at J to 4 bases, leaving 9 bases not matched to a gene. Germline V gene sequence: CDR1 SGHRS, CDR2 YFSETQ. The CDR3 has 15 amino acids. The chain's CDR3 is CASSPRTGGLETQYF. For the CDR3, the DNA is TGCGCCAGCAGCCCCCGAACGGGAGGGTTAGAGACCCAGTACTTC.

CDR3 DNA sequence: TGTGCCAGCAGCCCAGGGACAGGTGCGGAGTACAATGAGCAGTTCTTC. This translates into CASSPGTGAEYNEQFF. The rearrangement uses TRBV7-9 and TRBJ2-1; TRBD1 matches 8 bases. Losses at the gene ends were 5 bases for V and 4 bases for J; bases not matched to a gene: 10. Germline V gene lookup returns CDR1 SEHNR and CDR2 FQNEAQ (reference sequence). This CDR3 spans 16 amino acids.

The chain has TRBV2 and TRBJ1-2, with 10 bases that match TRBD1. CDR1 SNHLY and CDR2 FYNNEI come from the germline V gene. V shed 6 bases, J shed 7 bases, and the junction held 8 bases outside the gene matches. The CDR3 runs 14 residues. The CDR3 nucleotides are TGTGCCAGCAGAGCCGACAGGGGGCAGTTTGGCTACACCTTC. This codes for CASRADRGQFGYTF.

This rearrangement joins TRBV19 to TRBJ2-3, with TRBD2 matching over 9 bases. The V gene's germline CDR1 is LNHDA and CDR2 SQIVND (reference sequence). The CDR3 is made up of 15 amino acids. V was pared by 1 base and J by 2 bases, with 1 base of the junction left unmatched. The CDR3 DNA follows: TGTGCCAGTAGTATAGCTAGCGGGGTCACAGATACGCAGTATTTT. This gives the protein CASSIASGVTDTQYF. Full variable domain (missing parts from reference TRBV19 and TRBJ2-3): DGGITQSPKYLFRKEGQNVTLSCEQNLNHDAMYWYRQDPGQGLRLIYYSQIVNDFQKGDIAEGYSVSREKKESFPLTVTSAQKNPTAFYLCASSIASGVTDTQYFGPGTRLTVL.

The gene calls are TRBV14 and TRBJ1-3; 7 bases fit TRBD1. The CDR3 runs to 15 residues. V gave up 2 bases and J gave up 3 bases; unmatched junction bases: 4. Germline assignment: CDR1 SGHDN and CDR2 FVKESK. The CDR3 spells CASSQRQGFGNTIYF. CDR3 bases: TGTGCCAGCAGCCAAAGACAGGGATTTGGAAACACCATATATTTT.

The chain links TRBV5-4 to TRBJ1-1, with D possibly matching TRBD1 (6 bases). Germline V gene data show CDR1 as SGHNT and CDR2 as YYREEE (reference sequence). Trimming pared 5 bases from V and 4 bases from J, leaving 12 bases between. The CDR3 is made up of 13 amino acids. The CDR3 protein is CASSYDRSTEAFF. CDR3 DNA sequence: TGTGCCAGCAGTTATGACAGGAGCACTGAAGCTTTCTTT.

This clone was counted once. This sequence joins TRBV19 and TRBJ1-4; the match to TRBD1 covers 7 bases. The J segment lost 0 bases and the V segment lost 6 bases, leaving 1 base of the junction unmatched. Germline CDR1 and CDR2: LNHDA and SQIVND (reference sequence). The CDR3 has 14 residues. The CDR3 nucleotides read TGTGCCAGTAGCGACAGGGCAACTAATGAAAAACTGTTTTTT. It encodes CASSDRATNEKLFF.

The V and J genes are TRBV11-1 and TRBJ2-3; 14 bases map to TRBD2. The V and J ends lost 5 bases and 8 bases, in that order; junction bases with no gene match: 6. This CDR3 has 15 amino acids. From germline, CDR1 is SGHAT and CDR2 FQDESV (reference sequence). DNA for the CDR3: TGTGCCAGCAGCAGCGGGACTAGCGGGAGAGGTACGCAGTATTTT. Translating gives CASSSGTSGRGTQYF.

This clone was observed once. The genes are TRBV21-1 and TRBJ2-3; the table's D call TRBD2 went unverified against the DNA. TRBV21-1 is a pseudogene locus. The CDR3 contains 14 residues. The CDR3 sequence is CASSARTGADTQYF. CDR3 in DNA: TGTGCCAGCAGCGCCCGGACCGGGGCAGATACGCAGTATTTT.

This sequence joins TRBV2 and TRBJ2-1; 12 bases line up with TRBD2. Germline lookup yields CDR1 SNHLY and CDR2 FYNNEI. This CDR3 region has 16 residues. J was trimmed by 4 bases and V by 4 bases; bases with no gene match: 5. CDR3 coding DNA: TGTGCCAGCAGTGGGGGAGGACTAGCGGGGTACAATGAGCAGTTCTTC. As protein: CASSGGGLAGYNEQFF.

Here the CDR3 DNA reads TGTGCCAGCAGTTCGCAGGGGGTCCGTCAGCCCCAGCATTTT. As protein: CASSSQGVRQPQHF. The chain recombines TRBV28 with TRBJ1-5; 7 nucleotides match TRBD1. V trimming: 4 bases; J trimming: 6 bases; junction bases outside the gene matches: 6. Germline values: CDR1 MDHEN, CDR2 SYDVKM. This CDR3 comprises 14 residues.

This sequence joins TRBV7-9 and TRBJ1-5, with D unclear. V lost 4 bases, J lost 2 bases, and 9 bases lay in between. The germline CDR1 and CDR2 sequences are SEHNR and FQNEAQ (reference sequence). CDR3 length equals 14 residues. CDR3 in amino acids: CASSSTTGNQPQHF. In nucleotides, the CDR3 is TGTGCCAGCAGCTCTACTACTGGCAATCAGCCCCAGCATTTT.

The chain combines TRBV18 with TRBJ2-3; tentatively, D is TRBD2 (5 bases). In germline, CDR1 is KGHSH, CDR2 LQKENI. The CDR3 runs 16 residues. Deletions cut 1 base from V and 2 bases from J, with 13 bases between. In DNA, the CDR3 is TGTGCCAGCTCACCACTTCCGGTCCGGGACACAGATACGCAGTATTTT. Amino acid sequence: CASSPLPVRDTDTQYF.

This sequence joins TRBV10-1 and TRBJ2-5; 8 bases align to TRBD2. CDR1 and CDR2 from the germline V gene are WNHNN and SYGVQD (reference sequence). V lost 0 bases and J lost 2; bases outside the gene matches: 2. The CDR3 sequence is 15 residues long. The CDR3 DNA follows: TGCGCCAGCAGTGAGTCCGGGAGGGGTCAAGAGACCCAGTACTTC. Amino acid sequence: CASSESGRGQETQYF.

The chain links TRBV5-6 to TRBJ2-1, with D perhaps TRBD2 (6 bases). V lost 0 bases and J lost 2, with 12 bases in between. Germline V gene data show CDR1 as SGHDT and CDR2 as YYEEEE. This CDR3 contains 16 residues. DNA for the CDR3: TGTGCCAGCAGCTTGGAGGCGGGATCTGCCTACAATGAGCAGTTCTTC. Protein: CASSLEAGSAYNEQFF.

The chain carries TRBV7-6 and TRBJ2-7; 13 bases align to TRBD2. Germline loops: CDR1 SGHVS, CDR2 FNYEAQ. Losses at the gene ends were 7 bases for V and 2 bases for J; bases not matched to a gene: 14. This CDR3 region has 18 residues. CDR3 DNA sequence: TGTGCCAGCACTAGGGGACCTGAGGGACTAGCGGGAACCTACGAGCAGTACTTC. Translation gives CASTRGPEGLAGTYEQYF.

The chain uses TRBV5-1 and TRBJ1-5; D possibly corresponds to TRBD1 (5 bases). CDR3 length: 13 residues. Trimming shortened V by 4 bases and J by 7 bases, and 12 bases separated the two germline ends. The germline V gene encodes CDR1 SGHRS and CDR2 YFSETQ. CDR3 loop: CASSPQVRQPQHF. The CDR3 nucleotides are TGCGCCAGCAGCCCACAGGTGAGGCAGCCCCAGCATTTT.

The chain employs TRBV2 and TRBJ2-2; TRBD1 matches at 7 bases. J was trimmed by 0 bases and V by 6 bases; bases with no gene match: 4. The germline V gene has CDR1 SNHLY and CDR2 FYNNEI. The CDR3 is 15 amino acids. CDR3 nucleotide sequence: TGTGCCAGCAGCCCCCAGGGGGCGAACACCGGGGAGCTGTTTTTT. Translation gives CASSPQGANTGELFF.

This clone came up once. V gene TRBV18 combines with J gene TRBJ1-1; 7 nucleotides line up with TRBD1. V gave up 0 bases and J gave up 1 base; unmatched junction bases: 5. The CDR3 has 16 residues. Germline V gives CDR1 KGHSH, CDR2 LQKENI. In DNA form, the CDR3 reads TGTGCCAGCTCACCACCGAAGGGGGCGCCGAACACTGAAGCTTTCTTT. Translated, it gives CASSPPKGAPNTEAFF.